This is a list of T cell receptor beta chains from one sample in a study of early T cells in non-severe SARS-CoV-2 infection. A single record per CDR3 protein comes from TCRdb applying MiXCR to the 5' RACE reads. The sample shows tens of thousands of distinct CDR3 sequences, around a tenth of them seen only once. What was sequenced was whole blood. The receptors were gathered from an adult who was a healthcare worker with PCR-confirmed SARS-CoV-2 infection or an uninfected control (not recorded which). CDR3s include the opening cysteine and the closing phenylalanine or tryptophan. A D gene is named only where the DNA matches it firmly. Rows give clone size only sometimes, using once, few, many, or a class for an expanded clone.

>many|TRBV6-4|.|TRBJ1-2
TGTGCCAGCACTATGGAGGCAGGGAGCTATGGCTACACCTTC
CASTMEAGSYGYTF
>few|TRBV3-1|.|TRBJ2-5
TGTGCCAGCAGCCAACGTGGGCAAGAGACCCAGTACTTC
CASSQRGQETQYF
>.|TRBV11-2|.|TRBJ1-2
TGTGCCAGCAGCCACATAACTAGGAAGTCGGGAGGCTACACCTTC
CASSHITRKSGGYTF
>few|TRBV12-5|.|TRBJ2-1
TGTGCTAGTGGTTTGGGAGGGACTGAGCAGTTCTTC
CASGLGGTEQFF
>few|TRBV7-9|.|TRBJ2-1
TGTGCCAGCAGCTTAATAGCGTATGAGCAGTTCTTC
CASSLIAYEQFF
>many|TRBV20-1|TRBD1|TRBJ1-6
TGCAGTGCTAGAGATCGACAGGGCTGGTCACCCCTCCACTTT
CSARDRQGWSPLHF
>.|TRBV6-5|TRBD1|TRBJ1-4
TGTGCCAGCAGTGCCGGGACAGCAAATGAAAAACTGTTTTTT
CASSAGTANEKLFF
>many|TRBV11-2|TRBD2|TRBJ2-5
TGTGCCAGCAGCTTATACCCCTCGGGACTAGCGGGAGGGAAACAAGAGACCCAGTACTTC
CASSLYPSGLAGGKQETQYF
>few|TRBV2|TRBD1|TRBJ2-2
TGTGCCAGCAGTCCAGAGGGACAGGGGATCACCGGGGAGCTGTTTTTT
CASSPEGQGITGELFF
>many|TRBV10-2|TRBD2|TRBJ2-7
TGCGCCACCAGCGGGTTCAGCGGGGCTAGCTCCTACGAGCAGTACTTC
CATSGFSGASSYEQYF
>.|TRBV29-1|TRBD1|TRBJ1-2
TGCAGCGTTGCCCCGGGACAGGGGATTTACTATGGCTACACCTTC
CSVAPGQGIYYGYTF
>.|TRBV5-4|TRBD1|TRBJ2-3
TGTGCCAGCAGCAAGGACAGGGGGCGCCCAGATACGCAGTATTTT
CASSKDRGRPDTQYF
>once|TRBV18|.|TRBJ2-7
TGTGCCAGCTCACCATTTTTTGGCACCTACGAGCAGTACTTC
CASSPFFGTYEQYF
>.|TRBV10-3|.|TRBJ2-3
TGTGCCATCAGTGCCGGGACTACAGATACGCAGTATTTT
CAISAGTTDTQYF
>.|TRBV11-2|.|TRBJ1-6
TGTGCCAGCAGCTTAGGAGGGGCCGGACATTCACCCCTCCACTTT
CASSLGGAGHSPLHF
>few|TRBV5-8|.|TRBJ2-5
TGTGCCAGCAGACTCAGACAGGTCGAGACCCAGTACTTC
CASRLRQVETQYF
>.|TRBV12-3/TRBV12-4|.|TRBJ1-2
TGTGCCAGCATTCCAGGCAGGGGCTATGGCTACACCTTC
CASIPGRGYGYTF
>many|TRBV15|.|TRBJ2-6
TGTGCCACCAGCAGAGATAACCAGGGTGGGGCCAACGTCCTGACTTTC
CATSRDNQGGANVLTF
>.|TRBV5-1|TRBD2|TRBJ2-7
TGCGCCAGCAGCCCCGCGCCGGGACTAGACCCTCGCGAGCAGTACTTC
CASSPAPGLDPREQYF
>.|TRBV3-1|TRBD2|TRBJ2-3
TGTGCCAGCAGTCTCAGGGAGGGAACGCAGTATTTT
CASSLREGTQYF
>few|TRBV10-2|TRBD1|TRBJ2-1
TGCGCCAGCCTGGACAGGGGGCAAAATGAGCAGTTCTTC
CASLDRGQNEQFF
>few|TRBV5-4|.|TRBJ2-1
TGTGCCAGCAGCCATACGACGGCTTATGAGCAGTTCTTC
CASSHTTAYEQFF
>many|TRBV14|TRBD1|TRBJ1-6
TGTGCCAGCAGCCAGTACGGGACAGGGACTTCACCCCTCCACTTT
CASSQYGTGTSPLHF
>many|TRBV7-7|.|TRBJ2-5
TGTGCCAGCAGCTTAGGGACATGGACTGGGCAGGAGACCCAGTACTTC
CASSLGTWTGQETQYF
>.|TRBV18|.|TRBJ2-2
TGTGCCAGCTCACCAGACCTGGAGCTGTTTTTT
CASSPDLELFF
>.|TRBV27|.|TRBJ2-7
TGTGCCAGCAGTTTGGGACGGACTCGGGGCGAGCAGTACTTC
CASSLGRTRGEQYF
>few|TRBV5-1|.|TRBJ1-1
TGCGCCAGCAGCTTGGGAGAGGGATCCACTGAAGCTTTCTTT
CASSLGEGSTEAFF
>many|TRBV7-3|TRBD2|TRBJ2-3
TGTGCCAGCAGCAAGGTAGCGGGAGGGGATACGCAGTATTTT
CASSKVAGGDTQYF
>few|TRBV20-1|.|TRBJ2-1
TGCAGTCCCAGGTGGGGGTACAATGAGCAGTTCTTC
CSPRWGYNEQFF
>many|TRBV4-2|TRBD1|TRBJ1-2
TGTGCCAGCAGCCAAGAATGGAGACAGGGGGCTTATGGCTACACCTTC
CASSQEWRQGAYGYTF
>few|TRBV7-9|TRBD2|TRBJ2-7
TGTGCCAGCAGCAAAGCGGGGCTTAAGGACGAGCAGTACTTC
CASSKAGLKDEQYF
>many|TRBV28|TRBD2|TRBJ2-7
TGTGCCAGCAGTCCTAGCGGGGGACACTACGAGCAGTACTTC
CASSPSGGHYEQYF
>many|TRBV12-3/TRBV12-4|.|TRBJ1-1
TGTGCCACGAGTTGGGGGGTCTACACTGAAGCTTTCTTT
CATSWGVYTEAFF
>many|TRBV7-3|TRBD2|TRBJ2-1
TGTGCCAGCAGCCCCTACCGGCGGACACTAGCGGGAAGCTACAATGAGCAGTTCTTC
CASSPYRRTLAGSYNEQFF
>many|TRBV29-1|.|TRBJ2-7
TGCAGCGGGGCCGGTCTCTACGAGCAGTACTTC
CSGAGLYEQYF
>few|TRBV7-2|.|TRBJ1-6
TGTGCCAGCAGCTTATTCTGGGACATTAATTCACCCCTCCACTTT
CASSLFWDINSPLHF
>few|TRBV5-1|TRBD2|TRBJ2-3
TGCGCCAGCAGCTTGGCTTCGACTAGCGGGGGAAACACAGATACGCAGTATTTT
CASSLASTSGGNTDTQYF
>.|TRBV11-2|TRBD2|TRBJ2-5
TGTGCCAGCAGCTCAGGACTAGCGGGCAGCGTGTGGGAGACCCAGTACTTC
CASSSGLAGSVWETQYF
>many|TRBV20-1|.|TRBJ2-2
TGCAGTGCCCCCATTAGGACCGGGGAGCTGTTTTTT
CSAPIRTGELFF
>many|TRBV10-3|.|TRBJ2-5
TGTGCCATCAGTGAGGCCATCCAGGGTGAGACCCAGTACTTC
CAISEAIQGETQYF
>many|TRBV6-2/TRBV6-3|.|TRBJ1-1
TGTGCCAGCACCAATATATATAGCACTGAAGCTTTCTTT
CASTNIYSTEAFF
>many|TRBV12-3/TRBV12-4|.|TRBJ2-1
TGTGCCAGCAGCAGCCGGCGCAGCGATGAGCAGTTCTTC
CASSSRRSDEQFF
>.|TRBV5-1|TRBD2|TRBJ2-1
TGCGCCAGCACTCGAACTAGCGGGAGTGATGAGCAGTTCTTC
CASTRTSGSDEQFF